This is a list of T cell receptor beta chains from one sample in a study of tumor-infiltrating lymphocytes in localized non-small cell lung cancer. The assay was immunoSEQ multiplex PCR, and TCRdb's table has in-frame clones only and misses some. The profile shows 13,000 to 15,000 clones, about four fifths of them singletons. What was sequenced was lung tumor tissue. The receptors originated from a human donor with non-small cell lung cancer. The CDR3 runs from the conserved cysteine through the conserved F or W. D genes are given only for firm matches. Size is stated for part of the rows, as once, few or many counts, or as a class when the clone is expanded.

-	TRBJ1-2	-	TRBV2	TGTGCCAGCAGTGAGGGACATGTCTATGGCTACACCTTC	CASSEGHVYGYTF
-	TRBJ2-5	-	TRBV10-3	TGTGCCATCAGTGAAAGGGGGCAAGAGACCCAGTACTTC	CAISERGQETQYF
TRBD2	TRBJ2-7	-	TRBV11-2	TGTGCCAGCAGCCCACTTCAGCGGGAGGGTGATTACGAGCAGTACTTC	CASSPLQREGDYEQYF
TRBD1	TRBJ2-1	-	TRBV15	TGTGCCACCAGCCCGGGACAGGGGGTGAATGAGCAGTTCTTC	CATSPGQGVNEQFF
TRBD1	TRBJ2-2	-	TRBV19	TGTGCCAGTAGTATCCCGACGGGACAGGGTACCGGGGAGCTGTTTTTT	CASSIPTGQGTGELFF
-	TRBJ1-3	-	TRBV11-2	TGTGCCAGCAGCTTAGAGGGTTTTGCTGGAAACACCATATATTTT	CASSLEGFAGNTIYF
-	TRBJ2-2	few	TRBV9	TGTGCCAGCAGCGTTACGTCCGGGATCGGGGAGCTGTTTTTT	CASSVTSGIGELFF
-	TRBJ2-7	-	TRBV6-6	TGTGCCAGCAGTTTTGGTTCCGGGCAGTACTTC	CASSFGSGQYF
-	TRBJ1-3	-	TRBV7-9	TGTGCCAGCAGACCATCGGGGGGAACCATATATTTT	CASRPSGGTIYF
-	TRBJ2-1	few	TRBV7-7	TGTGCTAGCAGTTCAAGTTTAAACCCCTACAATGAGCAGTTCTTC	CASSSSLNPYNEQFF
TRBD2	TRBJ2-7	once	TRBV7-9	TGTGCCAGCAGCTTACAACTAGCGGGAGGGGGCTACGAGCAGTACTTC	CASSLQLAGGGYEQYF
-	TRBJ2-2	-	TRBV14	TGTGCCAGCAGCCAACCCAGGGCGGGCACCGGGGAGCTGTTTTTT	CASSQPRAGTGELFF
TRBD2	TRBJ2-3	-	TRBV4-2	TGTGCCAGTTGGAGCGGGAGAGGCACAGATACGCAGTATTTT	CASWSGRGTDTQYF
-	TRBJ1-1	-	TRBV15	TGTGCCACCAGTTCGCCCGCGGGACCGAGCGCTGAAGCTTTCTTT	CATSSPAGPSAEAFF
-	TRBJ2-1	-	TRBV2	TGTGCCAGCTCTGAAGACAGCTACAATGAGCAGTTCTTC	CASSEDSYNEQFF
-	TRBJ2-3	-	TRBV18	TGTGCCAGCTCATCCACCAGTACCTACACAGATACGCAGTATTTT	CASSSTSTYTDTQYF
TRBD1	TRBJ2-1	-	TRBV13	TGTGCCAGCAGCTCAACGGACAGGGGCGCGGGGGTAGATGAGCAGTTCTTC	CASSSTDRGAGVDEQFF
-	TRBJ2-6	once	TRBV6-5	TGTGCCAGCAGGGGAACCTCTGGGGCCAACGTCCTGACTTTC	CASRGTSGANVLTF
TRBD1	TRBJ2-2	-	TRBV6-5	TGTGCCAGCAGGACAGCCGGGACAGGGCGGCTGTTTTTT	CASRTAGTGRLFF
-	TRBJ2-3	-	TRBV7-2	TGTGCCAGCAGCTTAACCTTAGAGGTCACAGATACGCAGTATTTT	CASSLTLEVTDTQYF
-	TRBJ1-3	-	TRBV7-6	TGTGCCAGCAGCCTGGACAGTTACTCTGGAAACACCATATATTTT	CASSLDSYSGNTIYF
TRBD1	TRBJ1-1	-	TRBV7-2	TGTGCCAGCAGCACAGGACAGGGCACTGAAGCTTTCTTT	CASSTGQGTEAFF
-	TRBJ2-3	-	TRBV5-1	TGCGCCAGCAGCTTGGCCCGCGCCACAGATACGCAGTATTTT	CASSLARATDTQYF
-	TRBJ2-7	few	TRBV7-2	TGTGCCAGCAGCTTAGCGAAAGAGCAGTACTTC	CASSLAKEQYF
-	TRBJ1-2	-	TRBV5-6	TGTGCCAGCAGCCCACCCGGAATGACTGGAGCGTACTATGGCTACACCTTC	CASSPPGMTGAYYGYTF
-	TRBJ2-5	-	TRBV18	TGTGCCAGCTCACCCAGGGTAGGGGAGACCCAGTACTTC	CASSPRVGETQYF
-	TRBJ1-2	-	TRBV28	TGTGCCAGCAGTTTCCCTCTCAAGGGGACGGTGTTGAACTATGGCTACACCTTC	CASSFPLKGTVLNYGYTF
-	TRBJ2-3	-	TRBV27	TGTGCCAGCAGTTTAAGGTCCAGTCGAGATACGCAGTATTTT	CASSLRSSRDTQYF
TRBD2	TRBJ2-7	-	TRBV5-4	TGTGCCAGCAGCTTAAGAGGCGGGAGCCCCTACGAGCAGTACTTC	CASSLRGGSPYEQYF
TRBD1	TRBJ1-2	-	TRBV5-4	TGTGCCAGCAGCTTGTTAGAAGACAGGGGGCTGTATGGCTACACCTTC	CASSLLEDRGLYGYTF
TRBD2	TRBJ2-3	-	TRBV7-2	TGTGCCAGCAGCTTGAGGACTAGCCGCCGTACCACAGATACGCAGTATTTT	CASSLRTSRRTTDTQYF
-	TRBJ1-1	-	TRBV6-5	TGTGCCAGCAGCCCTACAGGGACCACCGAAGCTTTCTTT	CASSPTGTTEAFF
-	TRBJ1-2	-	TRBV19	TGTGCCAGTAGTATGTCTGGGAACTATGGCTACACCTTC	CASSMSGNYGYTF
TRBD2	TRBJ2-1	-	TRBV10-3	TGTGCCATCGCCCCCTCTAGCGGGACTAATGAGCAGTTCTTC	CAIAPSSGTNEQFF
TRBD1	TRBJ2-7	-	TRBV6-5	TGTGCCAGCAGTCCCTCCGGGACAGGGGTCTACGAGCAGTACTTC	CASSPSGTGVYEQYF
TRBD1	TRBJ1-2	-	TRBV7-9	TGTGCCAGCAGCTTAGGTTGGACAGGTCTGCGGGGCTACACCTTC	CASSLGWTGLRGYTF
-	TRBJ2-4	-	TRBV5-6	TGTGCCAGCAGCGGATTTGACTCAGCCAAAAACATTCAGTACTTC	CASSGFDSAKNIQYF
-	TRBJ1-5	-	TRBV2	TGTGCCATCGTGGAGGGGGACAATCAGCCCCAGCATTTT	CAIVEGDNQPQHF
-	TRBJ1-4	-	TRBV10-3	TGTGCCATCAGTGTTACTACCGGCCAGGAAAAACTGTTTTTT	CAISVTTGQEKLFF
TRBD2	TRBJ2-3	-	TRBV7-9	TGTGCCAGCAGCTCCCTACTAGCGGGAGGACAAAATACGCAGTATTTT	CASSSLLAGGQNTQYF
TRBD2	TRBJ2-3	-	TRBV5-5	TGTGCCAGCTCCCCGACGGGAGGCGGCACAGATACGCAGTATTTT	CASSPTGGGTDTQYF
TRBD1	TRBJ1-5	-	TRBV15	TGTGCCACCAGCATTGACAGGGGTAGCAATCAGCCCCAGCATTTT	CATSIDRGSNQPQHF
-	TRBJ2-2	once	TRBV7-6	TGTGCCAGCAGCCCCTACACCGGGGAGCTGTTTTTT	CASSPYTGELFF
TRBD1	TRBJ2-6	-	TRBV25-1	TGTGCCAGCAGTGACTGGACAGGCAACGTCCTGACTTTC	CASSDWTGNVLTF
-	TRBJ1-3	-	TRBV21-1	TGTGCCAGCAGCAAATGGGGATGGCACAGGGACGGCTCTGGAAACACCATATATTTT	CASSKWGWHRDGSGNTIYF
-	TRBJ1-6	-	TRBV6-1	TGTGCCAGCAGTGAAGTCCTCAATTCACCCCTCCACTTT	CASSEVLNSPLHF
TRBD1	TRBJ1-3	-	TRBV6-5	TGTGCCAGCAGTCCCGACAGGGACTACACCATATATTTT	CASSPDRDYTIYF
TRBD2	TRBJ2-1	-	TRBV6-5	TGTGCCAGCAGTCCGACTAGCGGGAGCAGTAATGAGCAGTTCTTC	CASSPTSGSSNEQFF